A single sample gave rise to the 29 T cell receptor beta chains below, sequenced in a study of CD4 T cells in relation to SARS-CoV-2 and coronaviruses (dated by TCRdb to about 2021). CD4+ T cells from unexposed donors were collected before the COVID-19 pandemic (2011-2018). Library preparation was by the immunoSEQ multiplex PCR assay. What TCRdb holds here is the immuneACCESS table cut down to in-frame rearrangements. Part of the clones is not present; checked against another copy, under half of the missing clones reflect an unresolved V gene, and the others are unexplained. Across this sample there are about 68,000 clones, with approximately 93% seen only once. The ten largest clones add up to around 0.21% of the sample. The sample comprised naive CD4+ T cells from PBMCs. The cell subset or site label, as the study defines it: naive CD4+ T cells isolated by negative enrichment. The source is a human donor in good health.

This chain links TRBV7-9 with TRBJ2-1; 14 bases map to TRBD2. CDR1 and CDR2 from the germline V gene are SEHNR and FQNEAQ (reference sequence). V shed 5 bases and J 6 bases; nucleotides not matched to a gene: 6. The CDR3 is 16 residues long. The CDR3 reads CASSPDGTSGSNEQFF. CDR3 sequence (DNA): TGTGCCAGCAGCCCGGATGGGACTAGCGGGAGCAATGAGCAGTTCTTC.

V is TRBV9 and J is TRBJ1-1, with 9 bases identical to TRBD1. The CDR3 is 14 amino acids. CDR1 and CDR2 from the germline V gene are SGDLS and YYNGEE. The junction had 5 bases not matched to a gene; V was cut back by 3 bases and J by 5 bases. Here the CDR3 reads CASSARTGDTEAFF. The DNA for the CDR3 is TGTGCCAGCAGCGCCCGGACAGGGGATACTGAAGCTTTCTTT.

This clone is a singleton in its sample. This chain joins TRBV21-1 and TRBJ2-1; the table's D call TRBD1 went unverified against the DNA. TRBV21-1 is annotated as a pseudogene. The CDR3 is made up of 17 amino acids. The CDR3 here is CASSKVLGQGAYNEQFF. CDR3 DNA: TGTGCCAGCAGCAAAGTCCTGGGACAGGGGGCTTACAATGAGCAGTTCTTC.

The chain employs TRBV28 and TRBJ2-3; D uncertain. Trimming left V 2 bases short and J 1 base short, with 25 bases between. Germline loops: CDR1 MDHEN, CDR2 SYDVKM. This CDR3 has 20 amino acids. CDR3: CASSLQSGGLKWDGTDTQYF. The CDR3, as DNA: TGTGCCAGCAGTTTACAGTCGGGTGGATTAAAGTGGGATGGCACAGATACGCAGTATTTT.

This rearrangement joins TRBV2 to TRBJ1-3; 8 nucleotides align to TRBD1. The length of the CDR3 is 15 residues. CDR1 and CDR2 (germline): SNHLY, FYNNEI. Trimming at V came to 6 bases and at J to 4 bases, leaving 8 bases not matched to a gene. CDR3 residues: CASRHDRGRGNTIYF. The CDR3 bases are TGTGCCAGCAGACACGACAGGGGAAGGGGAAACACCATATATTTT.

This clone was counted once. The CDR3 sequence: CASSLEGEPNTEAFF. CDR3 in DNA: TGTGCCAGCAGCTTAGAAGGGGAGCCGAACACTGAAGCTTTCTTT. The chain is built from TRBV11-2 and TRBJ1-1; maybe TRBD1 (5 bases). The CDR3 totals 15 residues. Germline V lookup: CDR1 SGHAT, CDR2 FQNNGV. With 0 bases removed from V and 1 base from J, the gap between germline ends came to 9 bases.

The J gene is TRBJ2-1, the V gene TRBV28; D remains ambiguous. CDR3 size: 18 residues. Germline V CDR1 and CDR2: MDHEN, SYDVKM. The V end lost 3 bases, the J end lost 0 bases, and 18 bases lay between the germline ends. CDR3 DNA: TGTGCCAGCAGTTTTCCCCTGCGGCTGGGGTCCTCCTACAATGAGCAGTTCTTC. Amino acid sequence: CASSFPLRLGSSYNEQFF. Supplemented by reference TRBV28 and TRBJ2-1, the full variable domain reads DVKVTQSSRYLVKRTGEKVFLECVQDMDHENMFWYRQDPGLGLRLIYFSYDVKMKEKGDIPEGYSVSREKKERFSLILESASTNQTSMYLCASSFPLRLGSSYNEQFFGPGTRLTVL.

The chain links TRBV12-3 or TRBV12-4 to TRBJ1-2; D is unclear. V was pared by 3 bases and J by 6 bases, with 11 bases between. The CDR3 is 13 amino acids. CDR3 region: CASSFRRGDGYTF. The CDR3 DNA is TGTGCCAGCAGTTTCAGAAGAGGTGATGGCTACACCTTC.

The rearrangement joins TRBV27 to TRBJ1-2; a possible D gene is TRBD1 (6 bases). Looked up from germline, CDR1 is MNHEY and CDR2 is SMNVEV (reference sequence). CDR3 length: 15 amino acids. V shed 3 bases and J shed 8 bases, with 19 bases lying between them. As DNA, the CDR3 is TGTGCCAGCAGTTTCCTACCCCGGGGGGCTAACGGCTACACCTTC. Translation gives CASSFLPRGANGYTF.

The chain joins TRBV30 to TRBJ1-4, with 7 nucleotides matching TRBD1. V lost 4 bases, J lost 10 bases, and 9 bases stayed unmatched. CDR3 length: 13 amino acids. CDR1 is GTSNPN and CDR2 is SVGIG in the germline V gene (reference sequence). The CDR3, as DNA: TGTGCCTGGACGGCACAGGGGATCGGAAAACTGTTTTTT. As protein: CAWTAQGIGKLFF.

The chain recombines TRBV10-3 with TRBJ1-3, with unresolved D. Trimming left V 0 bases short and J 2 bases short, with 8 bases between. Germline V gene lookup returns CDR1 ENHRY and CDR2 SYGVKD. There are 15 residues in the CDR3. The CDR3 loop reads CAISESDRAGNTIYF. CDR3 bases: TGTGCCATCAGTGAGTCTGATAGGGCTGGAAACACCATATATTTT.

The chain combines TRBV30 with TRBJ1-1; unclear D gene. The CDR3 is 10 residues long. The V and J ends lost 4 bases and 1 base respectively, with 1 base between them. In germline, CDR1 is GTSNPN, CDR2 SVGIG (reference sequence). For the CDR3, the DNA is TGTGCCTGGAAGAACACTGAAGCTTTCTTT. Translation gives CAWKNTEAFF. Complete variable domain (other parts from reference TRBV30 and TRBJ1-1): SQTIHQWPATLVQPVGSPLSLECTVEGTSNPNLYWYRQAAGRGLQLLFYSVGIGQISSEVPQNLSASRPQDRQFILSSKKLLLSDSGFYLCAWKNTEAFFGQGTRLTVV.

The V gene is TRBV28, the J gene TRBJ1-4; 7 bases match TRBD1. Looked up from germline, CDR1 is MDHEN and CDR2 is SYDVKM. V gave up 7 bases and J gave up 8 bases; unmatched junction bases: 7. The CDR3 loop spans 13 amino acids. CDR3 residues: CASNRGRGEKLFF. The DNA for the CDR3 is TGTGCCAGCAATAGGGGGCGAGGGGAAAAACTGTTTTTT. Supplemented by reference TRBV28 and TRBJ1-4, the full variable domain reads DVKVTQSSRYLVKRTGEKVFLECVQDMDHENMFWYRQDPGLGLRLIYFSYDVKMKEKGDIPEGYSVSREKKERFSLILESASTNQTSMYLCASNRGRGEKLFFGSGTQLSVL.

The rearrangement joins TRBV9 to TRBJ2-7; 10 bases are a match to TRBD2. The V segment lost 0 bases and the J segment 0 bases; nucleotides outside the gene matches: 3. The length of the CDR3 is 16 residues. Germline CDR1 SGDLS, CDR2 YYNGEE. This CDR3 is CASSVGPSGGSYEQYF. The CDR3 bases are TGTGCCAGCAGCGTAGGGCCTAGCGGGGGCTCCTACGAGCAGTACTTC.

This clone was observed a single time. V and J are TRBV7-3 and TRBJ1-5, with 10 positions matching TRBD1. CDR3 length equals 16 residues. Germline CDR1 and CDR2: SGHTA and FQGTGA. The V and J ends lost 5 bases and 10 bases, in that order; junction bases with no gene match: 14. The CDR3 loop reads CASSLRQGALPSPQHF. The CDR3 DNA sequence: TGTGCCAGCAGCCTAAGACAGGGGGCTCTCCCTAGCCCCCAGCATTTT. The variable domain in full, with the rest retrieved from reference TRBV7-3 and TRBJ1-5, is GAGVSQTPSNKVTEKGKYVELRCDPISGHTALYWYRQSLGQGPEFLIYFQGTGAADDSGLPNDRFFAVRPEGSVSTLKIQRTERGDSAVYLCASSLRQGALPSPQHFGDGTRLSIL.

This clone was seen only a few times. The chain employs TRBV5-1 and TRBJ2-5; D gene uncertain. V was clipped by 2 bases and J by 1 base, with 0 bases between them. Germline CDR1 and CDR2: SGHRS and YFSETQ. The CDR3 length is 11 residues. The chain's CDR3 is CASSFQETQYF. The CDR3 bases are TGCGCCAGCAGCTTCCAAGAGACCCAGTACTTC.

This clone was recorded once. V and J are TRBV3-1 (or the pseudogene TRBV3-2) and TRBJ1-1; D is ambiguous. V was clipped by 3 bases and J by 4 bases, with 12 bases between them. The CDR3 length is 14 residues. The germline gives CDR1 LGHDT, CDR2 YNNKEL (reference sequence). The CDR3 sequence: CASSHRGEATEAFF. In nucleotides, the CDR3 is TGTGCCAGCAGCCACCGCGGGGAGGCCACTGAAGCTTTCTTT.

This chain connects TRBV9 to TRBJ1-2; D call uncertain. The CDR3 consists of 14 residues. Trimming shortened V by 0 bases and J by 4 bases, and 10 bases separated the two germline ends. The germline V gene encodes CDR1 SGDLS and CDR2 YYNGEE. The CDR3 sequence: CASSVATLSYGYTF. CDR3 DNA: TGTGCCAGCAGCGTAGCTACTCTCAGCTATGGCTACACCTTC.

V is TRBV7-2 and J is TRBJ1-2; 7 bases align to TRBD1. The CDR3 has 13 amino acids. Germline CDR1 and CDR2: SGHTA and FQGNSA. Germline trimming cut 5 bases from V and 6 bases from J; bases unmatched to any gene: 6. CDR3 protein: CASSIRQGNGYTF. CDR3 nucleotides: TGTGCCAGCAGCATAAGACAGGGCAATGGCTACACCTTC. Filled out from reference TRBV7-2 and TRBJ1-2, the complete variable domain reads GAGVSQSPSNKVTEKGKDVELRCDPISGHTALYWYRQSLGQGLEFLIYFQGNSAPDKSGLPSDRFSAERTGGSVSTLTIQRTQQEDSAVYLCASSIRQGNGYTFGSGTRLTVV.

The rearrangement joins TRBV7-9 to TRBJ2-7, with D tentatively TRBD1 or TRBD2 (7 bases each). Trimming pared 5 bases from V and 5 bases from J, leaving 19 bases between. Germline V gene data show CDR1 as SEHNR and CDR2 as FQNEAQ (reference sequence). CDR3 length: 15 amino acids. The CDR3 sequence: CASSPQGRGLDEQYF. The CDR3 region has the DNA TGTGCCAGCAGCCCCCAGGGGAGGGGGCTCGACGAGCAGTACTTC.

The chain recombines TRBV9 with TRBJ2-2; the D gene is possibly TRBD2 (5 bases). CDR3 length equals 14 residues. Germline values: CDR1 SGDLS, CDR2 YYNGEE. Trimming took off 1 base at V and 3 bases at J, with 7 bases between the two ends. The CDR3 is CASSVRGYTGELFF. The DNA of the CDR3 is TGTGCCAGCAGCGTAAGAGGGTACACCGGGGAGCTGTTTTTT.

The chain recombines TRBV7-8 with TRBJ2-3, with 12 bases identical to TRBD2. Trimming took 5 bases from V and 0 from J; bases not matched to a gene: 6. The length of the CDR3 is 17 residues. Germline values: CDR1 SGHVS, CDR2 FQNEAQ. CDR3 sequence reads: CASSRGLAGTSTDTQYF. The CDR3 DNA reads as TGTGCCAGCAGCCGAGGACTAGCGGGGACAAGCACAGATACGCAGTATTTT.

This chain links TRBV19 with TRBJ2-4, with D perhaps TRBD1 or TRBD2 (5 bases each). The germline V gene has CDR1 LNHDA and CDR2 SQIVND (reference sequence). V lost 4 bases to trimming and J lost 8 bases, with 9 bases between them. The CDR3 has 12 amino acids. As DNA, the CDR3 is TGTGCCAGTAGTACAGGGACCTACATTCAGTACTTC. This gives the protein CASSTGTYIQYF. The full variable domain, its missing parts supplied by reference TRBV19 and TRBJ2-4, is DGGITQSPKYLFRKEGQNVTLSCEQNLNHDAMYWYRQDPGQGLRLIYYSQIVNDFQKGDIAEGYSVSREKKESFPLTVTSAQKNPTAFYLCASSTGTYIQYFGAGTRLSVL.

The chain combines TRBV2 with TRBJ2-7; D is ambiguous. Germline V lookup: CDR1 SNHLY, CDR2 FYNNEI. V was trimmed by 2 bases and J by 6 bases, leaving 11 bases between them. CDR3 length: 13 amino acids. The CDR3: CASSERYGSEQYF. The CDR3 DNA sequence: TGTGCCAGCAGTGAAAGGTACGGCTCCGAGCAGTACTTC.

A single count supports this clone. The genes are TRBV9 and TRBJ1-5; perhaps TRBD1 as D (5 bases). V gave up 0 bases and J gave up 7 bases, with 14 bases separating them. The CDR3 extends over 15 amino acids. CDR1 and CDR2 (germline): SGDLS, YYNGEE. CDR3 loop: CASSVGQGSGQPQHF. CDR3 nucleotides: TGTGCCAGCAGCGTAGGGCAGGGAAGTGGACAGCCCCAGCATTTT.

The genes are TRBV28 and TRBJ1-1; no firm D call. The CDR3 is made up of 14 amino acids. Trimming left V 3 bases short and J 2 bases short, with 10 bases between. The germline V gene has CDR1 MDHEN and CDR2 SYDVKM. The CDR3 region has the DNA TGTGCCAGCAGTTTCGTAGGGATAAACACTGAAGCTTTCTTT. Encoded protein: CASSFVGINTEAFF.

The chain has TRBV2 and TRBJ1-3; D unresolved. V lost 5 bases and J 0 bases, leaving 11 bases between the germline ends. Germline values: CDR1 SNHLY, CDR2 FYNNEI. The CDR3 runs to 15 residues. The CDR3 region is CASSFVDGSGNTIYF. DNA of the CDR3: TGTGCCAGCAGTTTCGTTGACGGCTCTGGAAACACCATATATTTT. Looking up the rest from reference TRBV2 and TRBJ1-3 gives the full variable domain: EPEVTQTPSHQVTQMGQEVILRCVPISNHLYFYWYRQILGQKVEFLVSFYNNEISEKSEIFDDQFSVERPDGSNFTLKIRSTKLEDSAMYFCASSFVDGSGNTIYFGEGSWLTVV.

J is TRBJ1-1 and V is TRBV7-8; 11 bases line up with TRBD1. V shed 5 bases and J 6 bases; nucleotides not matched to a gene: 2. Germline CDR1 reads SGHVS; CDR2 reads FQNEAQ. The CDR3 contains 13 residues. Here the CDR3 DNA reads TGTGCCAGCAGCCCGGGACAGGGGGCTGAAGCTTTCTTT. Translation gives CASSPGQGAEAFF.

The V and J genes are TRBV5-1 and TRBJ2-7; 8 bases match TRBD2. Germline V gene sequence: CDR1 SGHRS, CDR2 YFSETQ. Unmatched junction bases numbered 11, after V lost 4 bases and J lost 2 bases. The CDR3 sequence is 16 residues long. The CDR3 here is CASSPKRGRETYEQYF. For the CDR3, the DNA is TGCGCCAGCAGCCCCAAGCGGGGGCGGGAGACCTACGAGCAGTACTTC.